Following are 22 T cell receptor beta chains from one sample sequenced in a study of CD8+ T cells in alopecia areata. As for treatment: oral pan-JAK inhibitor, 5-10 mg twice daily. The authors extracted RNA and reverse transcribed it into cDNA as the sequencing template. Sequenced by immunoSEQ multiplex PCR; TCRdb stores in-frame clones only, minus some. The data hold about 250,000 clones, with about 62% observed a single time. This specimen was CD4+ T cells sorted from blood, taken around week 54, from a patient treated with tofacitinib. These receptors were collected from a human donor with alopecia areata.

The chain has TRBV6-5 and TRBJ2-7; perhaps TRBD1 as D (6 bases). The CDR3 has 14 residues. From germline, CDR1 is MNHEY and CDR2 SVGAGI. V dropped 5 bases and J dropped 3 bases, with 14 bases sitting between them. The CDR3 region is CASSGQRTDYEQYF. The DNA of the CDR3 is TGTGCCAGCAGTGGACAGCGAACCGACTACGAGCAGTACTTC.

CDR3 amino acids: CASSQVQGENSPLHF. The CDR3 DNA reads as TGTGCCAGCAGCCAAGTGCAAGGGGAGAATTCACCCCTCCACTTT. V and J are TRBV4-2 and TRBJ1-6; a weak D match, TRBD1 (5 bases). This CDR3 spans 15 amino acids. V was cut by 1 base and J by 7 bases, with 11 bases left in between. In germline, CDR1 is LGHNA, CDR2 YNFKEQ.

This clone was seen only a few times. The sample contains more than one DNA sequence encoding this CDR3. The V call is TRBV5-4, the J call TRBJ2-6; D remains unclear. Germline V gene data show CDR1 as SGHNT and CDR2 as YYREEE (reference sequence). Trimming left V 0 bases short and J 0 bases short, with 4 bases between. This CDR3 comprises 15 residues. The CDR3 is CASSLDLSGANVLTF. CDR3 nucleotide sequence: TGTGCCAGCAGCTTGGACCTCTCTGGGGCCAACGTCCTGACTTTC.

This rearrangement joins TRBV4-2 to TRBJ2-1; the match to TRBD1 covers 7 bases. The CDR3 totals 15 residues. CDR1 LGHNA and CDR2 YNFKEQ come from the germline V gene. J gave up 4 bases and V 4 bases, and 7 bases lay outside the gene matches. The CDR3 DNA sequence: TGTGCCAGCAGCCCCACCCAGGGGGTTTACAATGAGCAGTTCTTC. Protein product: CASSPTQGVYNEQFF.

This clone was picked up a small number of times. Written as DNA, the CDR3 is TGTGCCAGCAGCGAGACCGGGACAGGGGGTGGAGAGCAGTACTTC. It codes for CASSETGTGGGEQYF. The V and J genes are TRBV6-5 and TRBJ2-7; TRBD1 matches 11 bases. Germline V lookup: CDR1 MNHEY, CDR2 SVGAGI. The junction had 11 bases not matched to a gene; V was cut back by 6 bases and J by 7 bases. The CDR3 runs to 15 residues.

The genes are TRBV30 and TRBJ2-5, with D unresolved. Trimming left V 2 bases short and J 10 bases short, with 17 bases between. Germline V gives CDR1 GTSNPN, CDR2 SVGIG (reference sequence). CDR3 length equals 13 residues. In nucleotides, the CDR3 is TGTGCCTGGAGTCCCCCGGGTCCCCAGAGCCAGTACTTC. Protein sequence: CAWSPPGPQSQYF.

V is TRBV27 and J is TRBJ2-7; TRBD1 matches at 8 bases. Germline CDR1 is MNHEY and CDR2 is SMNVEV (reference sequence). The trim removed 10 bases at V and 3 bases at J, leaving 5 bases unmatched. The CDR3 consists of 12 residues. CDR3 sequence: CATLGQGYEQYF. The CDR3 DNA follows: TGTGCCACCCTCGGACAGGGCTACGAGCAGTACTTC.

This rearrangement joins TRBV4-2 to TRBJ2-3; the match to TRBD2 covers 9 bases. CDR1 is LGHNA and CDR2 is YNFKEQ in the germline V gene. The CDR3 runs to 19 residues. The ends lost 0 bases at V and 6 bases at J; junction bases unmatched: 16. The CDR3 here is CASSQDQAGGRLQRDTQYF. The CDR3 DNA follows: TGTGCCAGCAGCCAAGATCAAGCGGGGGGTCGTCTCCAGCGGGATACGCAGTATTTT.

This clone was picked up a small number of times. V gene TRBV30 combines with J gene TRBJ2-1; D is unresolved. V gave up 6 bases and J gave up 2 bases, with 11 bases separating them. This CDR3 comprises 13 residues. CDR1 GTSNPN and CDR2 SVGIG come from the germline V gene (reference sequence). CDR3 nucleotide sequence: TGTGCCTGTCCGGACGGCACCTACAATGAGCAGTTCTTC. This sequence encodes CACPDGTYNEQFF. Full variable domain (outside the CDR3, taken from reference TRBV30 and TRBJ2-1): SQTIHQWPATLVQPVGSPLSLECTVEGTSNPNLYWYRQAAGRGLQLLFYSVGIGQISSEVPQNLSASRPQDRQFILSSKKLLLSDSGFYLCACPDGTYNEQFFGPGTRLTVL.

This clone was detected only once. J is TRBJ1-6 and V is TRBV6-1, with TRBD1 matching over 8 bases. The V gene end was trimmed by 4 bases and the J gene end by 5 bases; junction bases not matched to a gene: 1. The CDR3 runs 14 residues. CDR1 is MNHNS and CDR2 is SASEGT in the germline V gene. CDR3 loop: CASSVDRDNSPLHF. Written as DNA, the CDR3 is TGTGCCAGCAGTGTGGACAGGGATAATTCACCCCTCCACTTT.

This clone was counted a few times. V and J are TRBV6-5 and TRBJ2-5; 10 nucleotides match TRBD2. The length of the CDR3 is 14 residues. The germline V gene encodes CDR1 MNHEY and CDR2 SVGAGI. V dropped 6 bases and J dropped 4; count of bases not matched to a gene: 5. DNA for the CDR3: TGTGCCAGCAGCCAAGCGGGGGGGCGAGAGACCCAGTACTTC. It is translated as CASSQAGGRETQYF.

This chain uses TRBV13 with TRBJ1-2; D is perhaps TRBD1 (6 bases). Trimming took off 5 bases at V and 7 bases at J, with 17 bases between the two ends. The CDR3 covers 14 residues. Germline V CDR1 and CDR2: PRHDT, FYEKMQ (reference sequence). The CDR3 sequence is CASSRSPGGGGYTF. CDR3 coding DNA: TGTGCCAGCAGCCGATCCCCCGGGGGCGGTGGCTACACCTTC.

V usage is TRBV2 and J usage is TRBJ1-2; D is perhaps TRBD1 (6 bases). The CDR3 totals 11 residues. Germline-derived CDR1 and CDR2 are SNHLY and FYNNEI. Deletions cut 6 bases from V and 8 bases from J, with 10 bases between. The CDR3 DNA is TGTGCCAGCAGGGAGACAGGCGGCTACACCTTC. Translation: CASRETGGYTF.

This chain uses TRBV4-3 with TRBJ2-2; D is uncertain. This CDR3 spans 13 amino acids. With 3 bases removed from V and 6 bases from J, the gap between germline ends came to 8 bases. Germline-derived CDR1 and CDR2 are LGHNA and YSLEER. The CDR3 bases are TGCGCCAGCAGCCAGGCTGACGCCGGGGAGCTGTTTTTT. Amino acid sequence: CASSQADAGELFF.

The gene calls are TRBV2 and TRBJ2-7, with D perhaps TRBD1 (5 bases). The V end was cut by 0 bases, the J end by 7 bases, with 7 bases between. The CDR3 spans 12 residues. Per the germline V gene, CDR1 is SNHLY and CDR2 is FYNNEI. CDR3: CASSEAQGEQYF. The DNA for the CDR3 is TGTGCCAGCAGTGAAGCTCAGGGTGAGCAGTACTTC.

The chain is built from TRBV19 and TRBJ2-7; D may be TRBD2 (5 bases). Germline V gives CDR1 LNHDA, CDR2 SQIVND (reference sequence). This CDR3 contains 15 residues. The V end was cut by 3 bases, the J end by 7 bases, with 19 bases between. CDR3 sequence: CASSIGFAGVREQYF. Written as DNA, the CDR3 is TGTGCCAGTAGTATTGGATTCGCGGGCGTTCGGGAGCAGTACTTC.

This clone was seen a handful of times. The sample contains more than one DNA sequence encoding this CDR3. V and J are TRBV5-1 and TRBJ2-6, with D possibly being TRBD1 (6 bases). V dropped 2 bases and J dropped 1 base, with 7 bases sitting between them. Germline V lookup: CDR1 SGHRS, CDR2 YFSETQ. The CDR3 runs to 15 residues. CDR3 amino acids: CASSFTGSGANVLTF. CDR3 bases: TGCGCCAGCAGCTTCACAGGGTCTGGGGCCAACGTCCTGACTTTC.

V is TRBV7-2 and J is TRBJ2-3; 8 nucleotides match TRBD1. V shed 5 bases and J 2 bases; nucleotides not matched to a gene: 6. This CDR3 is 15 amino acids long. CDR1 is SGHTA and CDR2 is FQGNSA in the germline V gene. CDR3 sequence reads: CASSARQGFTDTQYF. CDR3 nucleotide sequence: TGTGCCAGCAGCGCACGACAGGGGTTCACAGATACGCAGTATTTT.

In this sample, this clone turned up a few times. As DNA, the CDR3 is TGTGCCAGCAGTGTCACCCGGGACAGGCAACGGTTCTTC. Amino acid sequence: CASSVTRDRQRFF. The chain recombines TRBV6-6 with TRBJ2-1; TRBD1 matches 8 bases. Looked up from germline, CDR1 is MNHNY and CDR2 is SVGAGI (reference sequence). The CDR3 consists of 13 residues. V was pared by 5 bases and J by 15 bases, with 12 bases of the junction left unmatched.

CDR3 sequence reads: CASSDSGGVHEQFF. CDR3 DNA: TGTGCCAGCAGTGATTCCGGAGGGGTTCATGAGCAGTTCTTC. The gene calls are TRBV25-1 and TRBJ2-1, with D perhaps TRBD2 (6 bases). V shed 3 bases and J shed 8 bases, with 14 bases lying between them. In germline, CDR1 is MGHDK, CDR2 SYGVNS. The length of the CDR3 is 14 residues.

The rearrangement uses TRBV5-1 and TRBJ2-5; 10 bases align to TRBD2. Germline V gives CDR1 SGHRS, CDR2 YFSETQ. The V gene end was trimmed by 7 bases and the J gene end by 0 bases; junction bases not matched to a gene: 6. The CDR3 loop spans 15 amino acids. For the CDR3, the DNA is TGCGCCAGCGGAGCGGGGGGGACCAACCAAGAGACCCAGTACTTC. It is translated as CASGAGGTNQETQYF.

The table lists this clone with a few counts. CDR3 coding DNA: TGTGCCAGCAGTTACGGCCGGGGGTTTAGGTCAGATACGCAGTATTTT. It specifies CASSYGRGFRSDTQYF. The chain couples TRBV6-5 to TRBJ2-3; D may be TRBD2 (6 bases). Trimming stripped 2 bases from V and 4 bases from J, with 16 bases between. This CDR3 comprises 16 residues. Per the germline V gene, CDR1 is MNHEY and CDR2 is SVGAGI.